This TCR beta chain was sequenced during a study of T cells after yellow fever vaccination. This clonotype was detected ten times or more. TCRdb fed the 5' RACE reads into MiXCR, producing one record per CDR3 protein. The sample lists about 210,000 distinct CDR3 sequences; about 3% were seen once. Trimming shortened V by 5 bases and J by 2 bases, and 13 bases separated the two germline ends. The CDR3 has 13 residues. The germline gives CDR1 DFQATT, CDR2 SNEGSKA (reference sequence). This chain joins TRBV20-1 and TRBJ2-7, with D perhaps assigned TRBD1 or TRBD2 (5 bases each). The receptor was derived from a man between 18 and 35 years old who received the YFV17D yellow fever vaccine. Sequenced here: CD4+ T cells sorted from PBMCs, sampled 10 days after the yellow fever booster vaccination. The chain's CDR3 is CSAPKRDPYEQYV. Here the CDR3 DNA reads TGCAGTGCTCCAAAGAGGGACCCCTACGAGCAGTACGTC.